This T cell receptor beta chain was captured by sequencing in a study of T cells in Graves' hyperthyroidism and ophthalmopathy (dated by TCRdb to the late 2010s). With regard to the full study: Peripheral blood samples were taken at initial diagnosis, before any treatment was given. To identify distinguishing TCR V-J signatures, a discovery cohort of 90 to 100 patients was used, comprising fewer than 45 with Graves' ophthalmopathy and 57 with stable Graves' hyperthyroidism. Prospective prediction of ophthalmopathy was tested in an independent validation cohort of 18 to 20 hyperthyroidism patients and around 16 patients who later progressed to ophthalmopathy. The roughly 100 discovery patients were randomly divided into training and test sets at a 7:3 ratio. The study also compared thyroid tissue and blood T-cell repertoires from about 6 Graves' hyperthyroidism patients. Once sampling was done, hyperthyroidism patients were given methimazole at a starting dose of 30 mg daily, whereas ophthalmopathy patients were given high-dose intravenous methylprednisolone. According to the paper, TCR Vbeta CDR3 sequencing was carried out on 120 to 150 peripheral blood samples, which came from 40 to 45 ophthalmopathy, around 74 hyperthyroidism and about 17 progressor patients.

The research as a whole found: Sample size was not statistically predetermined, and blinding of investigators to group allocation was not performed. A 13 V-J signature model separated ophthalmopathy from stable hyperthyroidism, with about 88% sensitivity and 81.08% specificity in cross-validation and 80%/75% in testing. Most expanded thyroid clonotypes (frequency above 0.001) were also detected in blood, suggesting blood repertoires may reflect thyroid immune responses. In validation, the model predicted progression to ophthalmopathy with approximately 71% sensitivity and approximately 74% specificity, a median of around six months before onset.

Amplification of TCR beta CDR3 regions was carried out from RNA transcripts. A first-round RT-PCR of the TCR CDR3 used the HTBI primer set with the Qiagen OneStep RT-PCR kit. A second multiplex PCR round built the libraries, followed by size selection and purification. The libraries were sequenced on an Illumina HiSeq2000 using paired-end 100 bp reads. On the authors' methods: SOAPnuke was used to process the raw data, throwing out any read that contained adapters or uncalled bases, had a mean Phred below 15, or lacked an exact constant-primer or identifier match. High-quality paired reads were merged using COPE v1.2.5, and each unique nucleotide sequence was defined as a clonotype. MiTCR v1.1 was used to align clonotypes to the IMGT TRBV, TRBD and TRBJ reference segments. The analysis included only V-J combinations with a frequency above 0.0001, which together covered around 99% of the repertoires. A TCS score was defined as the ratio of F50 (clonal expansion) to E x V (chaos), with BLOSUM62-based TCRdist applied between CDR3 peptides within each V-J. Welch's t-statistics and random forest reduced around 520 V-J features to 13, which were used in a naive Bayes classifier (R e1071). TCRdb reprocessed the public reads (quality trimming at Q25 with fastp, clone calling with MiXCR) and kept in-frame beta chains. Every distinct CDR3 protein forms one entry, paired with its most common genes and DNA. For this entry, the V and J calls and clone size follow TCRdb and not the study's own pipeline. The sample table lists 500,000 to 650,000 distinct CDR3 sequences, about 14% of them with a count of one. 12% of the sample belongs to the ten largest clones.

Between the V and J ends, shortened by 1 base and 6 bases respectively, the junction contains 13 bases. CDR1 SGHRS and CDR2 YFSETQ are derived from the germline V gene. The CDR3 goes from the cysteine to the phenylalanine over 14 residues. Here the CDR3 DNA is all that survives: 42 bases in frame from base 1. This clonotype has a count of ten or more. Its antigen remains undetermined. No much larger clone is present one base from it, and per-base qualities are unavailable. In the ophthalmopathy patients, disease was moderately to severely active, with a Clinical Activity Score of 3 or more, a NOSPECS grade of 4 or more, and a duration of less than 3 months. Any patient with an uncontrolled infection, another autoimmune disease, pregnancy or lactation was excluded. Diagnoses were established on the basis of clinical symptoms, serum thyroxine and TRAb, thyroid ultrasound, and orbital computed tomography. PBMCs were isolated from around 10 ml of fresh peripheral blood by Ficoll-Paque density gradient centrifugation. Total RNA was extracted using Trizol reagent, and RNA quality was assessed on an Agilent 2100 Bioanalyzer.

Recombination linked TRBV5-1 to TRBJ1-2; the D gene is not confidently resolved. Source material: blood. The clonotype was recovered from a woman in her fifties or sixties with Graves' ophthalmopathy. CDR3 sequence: CASSLNPGDHGYTF. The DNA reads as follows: TGCGCCAGCAGCTTGAACCCCGGGGATCATGGCTACACCTTC.